The 32 T cell receptor beta chains in this list originate from one sample, sequenced in a study of T cell clones after liver transplantation. Clones were sequenced by immunoSEQ multiplex PCR, and TCRdb holds only the in-frame ones, with some missing. Found here are tens of thousands of clones, about four fifths of them singletons; the top ten hold about 0.79%. The sample here was CD4+ T cells from blood, taken 12 months after liver transplant. These receptors originate from a human patient who received a liver transplant. Some T cells may arise from the graft donor.

This rearrangement joins TRBV30 to TRBJ1-1; 8 bases map to TRBD1. Germline CDR1 is GTSNPN and CDR2 is SVGIG (reference sequence). The J segment lost 0 bases and the V segment lost 2 bases, leaving 2 bases of the junction unmatched. This CDR3 comprises 14 residues. CDR3 in amino acids: CAWSRRGLNTEAFF. DNA of the CDR3: TGTGCCTGGAGTCGCAGGGGGCTGAACACTGAAGCTTTCTTT. The entire variable domain, with the rest obtained from reference TRBV30 and TRBJ1-1, is as follows: SQTIHQWPATLVQPVGSPLSLECTVEGTSNPNLYWYRQAAGRGLQLLFYSVGIGQISSEVPQNLSASRPQDRQFILSSKKLLLSDSGFYLCAWSRRGLNTEAFFGQGTRLTVV.

The chain is built from TRBV6-5 and TRBJ1-5; D gene ambiguous. From germline, CDR1 is MNHEY and CDR2 SVGAGI. The CDR3 extends over 14 amino acids. V dropped 6 bases and J dropped 4 bases, with 13 bases sitting between them. CDR3 sequence: CASSPQRRNQPQHF. For the CDR3, the DNA is TGTGCCAGCAGCCCCCAACGGAGGAATCAGCCCCAGCATTTT.

The rearrangement links TRBV5-1 to TRBJ2-7; 7 positions match TRBD1. The CDR3 spans 15 residues. Per germline, CDR1 SGHRS and CDR2 YFSETQ. Trimming took 0 bases from V and 5 from J; bases not matched to a gene: 8. CDR3 amino acids: CASSLVAGGVNEQYF. In nucleotides, the CDR3 is TGCGCCAGCAGCTTGGTGGCAGGGGGAGTCAACGAGCAGTACTTC. Full variable domain (remainder filled in from reference TRBV5-1 and TRBJ2-7): KAGVTQTPRYLIKTRGQQVTLSCSPISGHRSVSWYQQTPGQGLQFLFEYFSETQRNKGNFPGRFSGRQFSNSRSEMNVSTLELGDSALYLCASSLVAGGVNEQYFGPGTRLTVT.

The rearrangement links TRBV5-1 to TRBJ2-1; TRBD2 aligns across 9 bases. Germline V lookup: CDR1 SGHRS, CDR2 YFSETQ. This CDR3 is built from 14 residues. Germline trimming cut 3 bases from V and 7 bases from J; bases unmatched to any gene: 5. CDR3 sequence: CASSWAGGRNEQFF. The CDR3, as DNA: TGCGCCAGCAGCTGGGCGGGAGGGCGAAATGAGCAGTTCTTC.

The chain joins TRBV7-2 to TRBJ2-2; tentatively, D is TRBD1 (5 bases). CDR3 length equals 14 residues. The V end lost 2 bases, the J end lost 6 bases, and 10 bases lay between the germline ends. The germline V gene has CDR1 SGHTA and CDR2 FQGNSA. CDR3 coding DNA: TGTGCCAGCAGCTTAAATAGGGGATCCGGGGAGCTGTTTTTT. Its protein product is CASSLNRGSGELFF.

The rearrangement links TRBV6-6 to TRBJ2-5; perhaps D is TRBD1 or TRBD2 (5 bases each). Germline CDR1 reads MNHNY; CDR2 reads SVGAGI (reference sequence). V dropped 7 bases and J dropped 1 base, with 19 bases sitting between them. There are 16 residues in the CDR3. In DNA, the CDR3 is TGTGCCAGCACCAAGGGGAGAGCGGCGCGCCAAGAGACCCAGTACTTC. The encoded protein is CASTKGRAARQETQYF.

The chain employs TRBV27 and TRBJ2-1, with 9 bases fitting TRBD2. This CDR3 has 15 residues. Germline V gene data show CDR1 as MNHEY and CDR2 as SMNVEV (reference sequence). Trimming at V came to 2 bases and at J to 7 bases, leaving 6 bases not matched to a gene. CDR3 nucleotides: TGTGCCAGCAGTTTAAGGCAAACTAGCGGGAATGAGCAGTTCTTC. Translated, it gives CASSLRQTSGNEQFF.

The chain combines TRBV5-1 with TRBJ1-5, with D maybe TRBD1 (5 bases). CDR3 length: 14 amino acids. The germline gives CDR1 SGHRS, CDR2 YFSETQ. Trimming removed 0 bases from V and 3 bases from J, with 7 bases in between. CDR3 sequence: CASSLGQPNQPQHF. CDR3 in DNA: TGCGCCAGCAGCTTGGGACAGCCCAATCAGCCCCAGCATTTT.

The chain recombines TRBV2 with TRBJ2-2; D remains unclear. Trimming pared 6 bases from V and 1 base from J, leaving 12 bases between. The germline V gene encodes CDR1 SNHLY and CDR2 FYNNEI. The CDR3 contains 15 residues. CDR3 region: CASRAQSVNTGELFF. DNA of the CDR3: TGTGCCAGCAGGGCACAGAGCGTGAACACCGGGGAGCTGTTTTTT.

This clone appeared once. The rearrangement links TRBV7-2 to TRBJ2-2, with 12 bases aligning to TRBD2. The V segment lost 4 bases and the J segment 6 bases; nucleotides outside the gene matches: 3. The CDR3 runs to 15 residues. Germline CDR1 is SGHTA and CDR2 is FQGNSA. The CDR3, as DNA: TGTGCCAGCAGCTCGGGACTAGCGGGCCCCGGGGAGCTGTTTTTT. It translates to CASSSGLAGPGELFF.

The chain employs TRBV7-9 and TRBJ1-1; 10 nucleotides align to TRBD1. The CDR3 contains 19 residues. CDR1 is SEHNR and CDR2 is FQNEAQ in the germline V gene (reference sequence). After removal of 5 bases from V and 1 base from J, the junction contained 16 bases not matched to a gene. CDR3 protein: CASSPRGTGAAEPNTEAFF. The CDR3, as DNA: TGTGCCAGCAGCCCTCGGGGGACAGGGGCCGCTGAACCGAACACTGAAGCTTTCTTT. The variable domain in full, with the rest retrieved from reference TRBV7-9 and TRBJ1-1, is DTGVSQNPRHKITKRGQNVTFRCDPISEHNRLYWYRQTLGQGPEFLTYFQNEAQLEKSRLLSDRFSAERPKGSFSTLEIQRTEQGDSAMYLCASSPRGTGAAEPNTEAFFGQGTRLTVV.

This clone was seen a handful of times. This chain joins TRBV11-2 and TRBJ1-5; possibly TRBD1 for D (5 bases). V gave up 4 bases and J gave up 11 bases, with 9 bases separating them. The CDR3 covers 11 residues. Germline V gene sequence: CDR1 SGHAT, CDR2 FQNNGV. CDR3 DNA sequence: TGTGCCAGCAGCTCCGGGGGTTCCCAGCATTTT. The encoded protein is CASSSGGSQHF. Combining the CDR3 with reference TRBV11-2 and TRBJ1-5 gives the whole variable domain EAGVAQSPRYKIIEKRQSVAFWCNPISGHATLYWYQQILGQGPKLLIQFQNNGVVDDSQLPKDRFSAERLKGVDSTLKIQPAKLEDSAVYLCASSSGGSQHFGDGTRLSIL.

This clone appeared a few times. This chain joins TRBV28 and TRBJ1-2; D gene unclear. Looked up from germline, CDR1 is MDHEN and CDR2 is SYDVKM. The CDR3 runs 13 residues. The V end lost 5 bases, the J end lost 0 bases, and 7 bases lay between the germline ends. The CDR3 sequence: CASSPPSNYGYTF. CDR3 sequence (DNA): TGTGCCAGCAGTCCCCCCTCTAACTATGGCTACACCTTC.

J is TRBJ2-1 and V is TRBV27, with unresolved D. This CDR3 is 15 amino acids long. Trimming took off 3 bases at V and 12 bases at J, with 21 bases between the two ends. Germline V gives CDR1 MNHEY, CDR2 SMNVEV (reference sequence). CDR3 bases: TGTGCCAGCAGTTTGCGGAGAGATTTGGGTTTGGTGCAGTTCTTC. This codes for CASSLRRDLGLVQFF.

The chain couples TRBV5-4 to TRBJ1-2; TRBD1 agrees at 7 bases. The germline CDR1 and CDR2 sequences are SGHNT and YYREEE (reference sequence). V lost 2 bases, J lost 2 bases, and 12 bases stayed unmatched. This CDR3 spans 17 amino acids. CDR3 loop: CASSFARTGVPNYGYTF. The CDR3 DNA reads as TGTGCCAGCAGCTTCGCCCGTACAGGGGTGCCGAACTATGGCTACACCTTC.

This clone was counted only a few times. The chain employs TRBV9 and TRBJ2-3; TRBD2 matches at 7 bases. With V trimmed by 2 bases and J by 5 bases, 8 bases remained unmatched. The germline V gene encodes CDR1 SGDLS and CDR2 YYNGEE. The CDR3 loop spans 15 amino acids. The CDR3 DNA reads TGTGCCAGCAGCGTCCGGGACTACCCCCTAGATACGCAGTATTTT. It is translated as CASSVRDYPLDTQYF.

The chain has TRBV6-5 and TRBJ1-2, with a possible D match to TRBD1 (5 bases). Trimming cost V 7 bases and J 3 bases, with 15 bases left between them. Germline assignment: CDR1 MNHEY and CDR2 SVGAGI. The CDR3 consists of 14 residues. DNA for the CDR3: TGTGCCAGCATCCCCTTGCGACAGTACTATGGCTACACCTTC. Translation gives CASIPLRQYYGYTF.

The chain carries TRBV28 and TRBJ2-7, with no clear D. The CDR3 covers 12 residues. Per germline, CDR1 MDHEN and CDR2 SYDVKM. V gave up 3 bases and J gave up 1 base, with 4 bases separating them. The CDR3 DNA reads as TGTGCCAGCAGTTTTAGATCCTACGAGCAGTACTTC. It specifies CASSFRSYEQYF.

This chain joins TRBV7-3 and TRBJ2-3; the D call may be TRBD1 or TRBD2 (5 bases each). The CDR3 totals 14 residues. V lost 8 bases to trimming and J lost 0 bases, with 12 bases between them. Per germline, CDR1 SGHTA and CDR2 FQGTGA. CDR3 nucleotide sequence: TGTGCCAGCTCCCGGGACCCTAGCACAGATACGCAGTATTTT. The encoded protein is CASSRDPSTDTQYF.

The chain uses TRBV5-1 and TRBJ1-1, with a tentative D call TRBD1 (5 bases). The CDR3 loop spans 13 amino acids. The V gene lost 0 bases and the J gene lost 6 bases, with 9 bases spanning the gap. Germline CDR1 and CDR2: SGHRS and YFSETQ. As DNA, the CDR3 is TGCGCCAGCAGCTTGGGCCAGGGTTCTGAAGCTTTCTTT. Amino acid sequence: CASSLGQGSEAFF.

The chain links TRBV10-1 to TRBJ1-3; the D gene is possibly TRBD1 (5 bases). The CDR3 totals 15 residues. Germline CDR1 WNHNN, CDR2 SYGVQD (reference sequence). V lost 5 bases to trimming and J lost 2 bases, with 13 bases between them. The CDR3 loop is CASSLSDSPGNTIYF. The CDR3 DNA is TGCGCCAGCAGTTTATCCGACAGTCCTGGAAACACCATATATTTT.

This clone was found a few times. The CDR3 here is CASSVANTPYGYTF. The CDR3 bases are TGTGCCAGCAGCGTAGCGAACACCCCGTATGGCTACACCTTC. The chain employs TRBV9 and TRBJ1-2; D remains ambiguous. Trimming stripped 0 bases from V and 5 bases from J, with 11 bases between. Germline V gene sequence: CDR1 SGDLS, CDR2 YYNGEE. This CDR3 contains 14 residues.

This sequence joins TRBV7-9 and TRBJ2-1; 7 positions match TRBD2. V lost 6 bases to trimming and J lost 6 bases; unmatched junction nucleotides: 17. Germline lookup yields CDR1 SEHNR and CDR2 FQNEAQ (reference sequence). The CDR3 is 17 amino acids. CDR3 sequence (DNA): TGTGCCAGCAGGGATCCTAGCGGATCTTCAGATTTCAATGAGCAGTTCTTC. Translating gives CASRDPSGSSDFNEQFF.

This chain joins TRBV7-9 and TRBJ1-1; the D is unclear. Germline CDR1 reads SEHNR; CDR2 reads FQNEAQ (reference sequence). This CDR3 is built from 12 residues. The V end was cut by 1 base, the J end by 7 bases, with 7 bases between. In DNA, the CDR3 is TGTGCCAGCAGCTTAGAGCGTGGTGAAGCTTTCTTT. It yields the protein CASSLERGEAFF.

The chain couples TRBV19 to TRBJ2-5; 7 positions match TRBD2. Per the germline V gene, CDR1 is LNHDA and CDR2 is SQIVND (reference sequence). J lost 4 bases, V lost 5 bases, and 7 bases had no gene match. The length of the CDR3 is 14 residues. The CDR3: CASSDRGGPETQYF. CDR3 nucleotide sequence: TGTGCCAGTAGTGATCGGGGAGGGCCAGAGACCCAGTACTTC.

The chain uses TRBV10-3 and TRBJ1-2; 10 nucleotides line up with TRBD1. The V gene end was trimmed by 8 bases and the J gene end by 6 bases; junction bases not matched to a gene: 6. Germline CDR1 ENHRY, CDR2 SYGVKD. This CDR3 contains 13 residues. The CDR3 DNA reads TGTGCCATCGCGACAGGGGGCGAAGATGGCTACACCTTC. It is translated as CAIATGGEDGYTF.

The gene calls are TRBV5-6 and TRBJ1-1, with D unresolved. Per the germline V gene, CDR1 is SGHDT and CDR2 is YYEEEE. The length of the CDR3 is 16 residues. V was shortened by 1 base and J by 0 bases, with 13 bases between the two germline ends. DNA of the CDR3: TGTGCCAGCAGCTTGTGGGATCGGTTCATGAACACTGAAGCTTTCTTT. Translation gives CASSLWDRFMNTEAFF. Using reference TRBV5-6 and TRBJ1-1 for the parts outside the CDR3, the full variable domain is DAGVTQSPTHLIKTRGQQVTLRCSPKSGHDTVSWYQQALGQGPQFIFQYYEEEERQRGNFPDRFSGHQFPNYSSELNVNALLLGDSALYLCASSLWDRFMNTEAFFGQGTRLTVV.

The gene calls are TRBV5-6 and TRBJ2-4; 8 positions agree with TRBD1. CDR3 size: 13 residues. Germline lookup yields CDR1 SGHDT and CDR2 YYEEEE. The J segment lost 7 bases and the V segment lost 4 bases, leaving 4 bases of the junction unmatched. CDR3 sequence: CASSLDRANIQYF. The DNA for the CDR3 is TGTGCCAGCAGCCTGGACAGGGCGAACATTCAGTACTTC.

This clone appeared once. The J gene is TRBJ2-7, the V gene TRBV11-1, with D possibly matching TRBD1 (6 bases). The germline V gene encodes CDR1 SGHAT and CDR2 FQDESV (reference sequence). There are 15 residues in the CDR3. Deletions cut 4 bases from V and 2 bases from J, with 15 bases between. This CDR3 reads CASSSIDRLAYEQYF. In DNA form, the CDR3 reads TGTGCCAGCAGCTCGATCGACAGGCTTGCCTACGAGCAGTACTTC.

The chain employs TRBV28 and TRBJ2-3, with D possibly TRBD2 on 6 matching bases. Germline CDR1 MDHEN, CDR2 SYDVKM. V was shortened by 8 bases and J by 0 bases, with 15 bases between the two germline ends. The CDR3 runs 15 residues. CDR3 sequence reads: CASARTTFSTDTQYF. The CDR3 DNA reads TGTGCCAGCGCCCGGACTACCTTTAGCACAGATACGCAGTATTTT. Full variable domain (outside the CDR3, taken from reference TRBV28 and TRBJ2-3): DVKVTQSSRYLVKRTGEKVFLECVQDMDHENMFWYRQDPGLGLRLIYFSYDVKMKEKGDIPEGYSVSREKKERFSLILESASTNQTSMYLCASARTTFSTDTQYFGPGTRLTVL.

CDR3 in amino acids: CASSLLGEGGNQPQHF. The CDR3 nucleotides read TGTGCCAGCAGCTTATTGGGAGAAGGTGGCAATCAGCCCCAGCATTTT. V is TRBV7-9 and J is TRBJ1-5; D call uncertain. The V end was cut by 2 bases, the J end by 2 bases, with 13 bases between. The CDR3 is 16 amino acids. Germline CDR1 SEHNR, CDR2 FQNEAQ (reference sequence).

The chain joins TRBV11-3 to TRBJ2-6; D is uncertain. The germline gives CDR1 SGHNT, CDR2 YENEEA. The CDR3 covers 13 residues. V lost 8 bases and J 0 bases, leaving 5 bases between the germline ends. CDR3 bases: TGTGCCAGCGGATCCTCTGGGGCCAACGTCCTGACTTTC. This encodes CASGSSGANVLTF.